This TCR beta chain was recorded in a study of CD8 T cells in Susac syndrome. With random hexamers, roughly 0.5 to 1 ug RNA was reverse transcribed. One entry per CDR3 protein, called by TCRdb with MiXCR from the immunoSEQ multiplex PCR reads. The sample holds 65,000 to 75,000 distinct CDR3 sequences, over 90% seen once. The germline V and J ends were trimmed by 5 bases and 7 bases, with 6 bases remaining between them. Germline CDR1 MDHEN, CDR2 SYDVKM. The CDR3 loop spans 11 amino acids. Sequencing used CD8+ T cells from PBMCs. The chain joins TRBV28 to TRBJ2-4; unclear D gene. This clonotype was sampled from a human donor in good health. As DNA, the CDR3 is TGTGCCAGCAGTGGGTCTAACATTCAGTACTTC. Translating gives CASSGSNIQYF.